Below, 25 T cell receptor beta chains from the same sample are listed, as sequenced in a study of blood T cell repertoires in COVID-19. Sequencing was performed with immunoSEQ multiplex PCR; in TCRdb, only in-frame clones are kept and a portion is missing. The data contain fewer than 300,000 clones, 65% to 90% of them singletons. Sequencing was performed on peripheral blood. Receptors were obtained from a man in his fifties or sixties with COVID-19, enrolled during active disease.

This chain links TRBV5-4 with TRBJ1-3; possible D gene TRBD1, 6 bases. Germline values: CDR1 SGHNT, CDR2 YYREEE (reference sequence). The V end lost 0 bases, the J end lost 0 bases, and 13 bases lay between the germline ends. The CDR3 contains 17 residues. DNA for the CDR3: TGTGCCAGCAGCTTGGGGGTACAGGGAAACTCTGGAAACACCATATATTTT. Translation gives CASSLGVQGNSGNTIYF.

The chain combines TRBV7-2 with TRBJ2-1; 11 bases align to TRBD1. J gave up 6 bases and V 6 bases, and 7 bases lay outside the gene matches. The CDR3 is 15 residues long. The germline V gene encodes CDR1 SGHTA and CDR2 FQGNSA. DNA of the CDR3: TGTGCCAGCAGTAAACTCGGGACAGGGGGCAATGAGCAGTTCTTC. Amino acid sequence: CASSKLGTGGNEQFF.

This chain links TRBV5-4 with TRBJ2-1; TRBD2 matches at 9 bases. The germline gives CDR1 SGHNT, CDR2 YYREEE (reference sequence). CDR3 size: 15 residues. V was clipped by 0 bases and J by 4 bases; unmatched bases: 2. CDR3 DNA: TGTGCCAGCAGCTTGGGACTAGCGGAATACAATGAGCAGTTCTTC. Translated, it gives CASSLGLAEYNEQFF.

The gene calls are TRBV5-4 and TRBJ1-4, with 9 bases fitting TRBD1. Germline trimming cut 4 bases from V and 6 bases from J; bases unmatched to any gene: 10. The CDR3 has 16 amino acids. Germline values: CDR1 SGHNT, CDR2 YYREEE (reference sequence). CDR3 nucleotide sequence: TGTGCCAGCAGCCTACCCGAGGGGACAGGGCATGAAAAACTGTTTTTT. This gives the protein CASSLPEGTGHEKLFF. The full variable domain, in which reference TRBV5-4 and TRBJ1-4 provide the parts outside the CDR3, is ETGVTQSPTHLIKTRGQQVTLRCSSQSGHNTVSWYQQALGQGPQFIFQYYREEENGRGNFPPRFSGLQFPNYSSELNVNALELDDSALYLCASSLPEGTGHEKLFFGSGTQLSVL.

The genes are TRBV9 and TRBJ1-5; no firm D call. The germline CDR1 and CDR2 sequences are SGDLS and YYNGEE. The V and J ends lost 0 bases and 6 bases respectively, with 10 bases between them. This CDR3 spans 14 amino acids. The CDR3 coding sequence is TGTGCCAGCAGCGTAGGTGGCAGTCGTCAGCCCCAGCATTTT. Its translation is CASSVGGSRQPQHF.

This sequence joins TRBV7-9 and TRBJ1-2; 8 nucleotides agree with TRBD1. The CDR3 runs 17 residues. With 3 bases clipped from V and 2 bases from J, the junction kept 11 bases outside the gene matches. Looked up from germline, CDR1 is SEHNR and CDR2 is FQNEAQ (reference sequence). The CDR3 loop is CASSLNQRTGLNYGYTF. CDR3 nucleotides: TGTGCCAGCAGCTTGAACCAAAGGACAGGGTTAAACTATGGCTACACCTTC.

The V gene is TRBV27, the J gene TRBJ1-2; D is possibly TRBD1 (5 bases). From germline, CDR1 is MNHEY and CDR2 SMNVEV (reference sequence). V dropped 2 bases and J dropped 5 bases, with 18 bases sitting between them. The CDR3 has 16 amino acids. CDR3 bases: TGTGCCAGCAGTTTAGCTTGGCCCCCCGGGGGGTATGGCTACACCTTC. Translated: CASSLAWPPGGYGYTF.

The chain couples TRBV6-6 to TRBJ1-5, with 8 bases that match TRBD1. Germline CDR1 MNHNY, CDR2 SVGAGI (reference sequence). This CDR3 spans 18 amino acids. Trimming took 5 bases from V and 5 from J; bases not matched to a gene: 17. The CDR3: CASSPGTGRSIVDQPQHF. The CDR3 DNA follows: TGTGCCAGCAGTCCCGGGACAGGCCGGTCTATTGTAGATCAGCCCCAGCATTTT.

In nucleotides, the CDR3 is TGTGCCAGCAGTTACTTCCAGACTAGCGGGGGACTCACAGATACGCAGTATTTT. It is translated as CASSYFQTSGGLTDTQYF. This chain uses TRBV6-2 or TRBV6-3 with TRBJ2-3, with 12 bases that match TRBD2. Per germline, CDR1 MNHEY and CDR2 SVGEGT. CDR3 size: 18 residues. The V and J ends lost 1 base and 2 bases, in that order; junction bases with no gene match: 7.

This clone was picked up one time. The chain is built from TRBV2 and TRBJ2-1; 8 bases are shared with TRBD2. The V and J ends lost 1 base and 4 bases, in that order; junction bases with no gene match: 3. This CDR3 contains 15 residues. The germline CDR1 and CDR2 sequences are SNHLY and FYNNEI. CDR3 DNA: TGTGCCAGCAGTGAAGGCGGGAGGTCTTACAATGAGCAGTTCTTC. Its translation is CASSEGGRSYNEQFF.

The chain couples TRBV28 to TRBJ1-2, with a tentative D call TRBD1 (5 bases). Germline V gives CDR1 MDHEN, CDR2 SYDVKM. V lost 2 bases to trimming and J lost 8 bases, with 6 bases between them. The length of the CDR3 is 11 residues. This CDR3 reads CASSLRGGYTF. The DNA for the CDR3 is TGTGCCAGCAGTTTAAGGGGAGGCTACACCTTC.

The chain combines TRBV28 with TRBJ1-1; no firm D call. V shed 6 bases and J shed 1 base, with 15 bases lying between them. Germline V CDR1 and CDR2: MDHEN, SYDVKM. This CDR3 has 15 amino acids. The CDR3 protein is CASRPLGATNTEAFF. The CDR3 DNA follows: TGTGCCAGCAGACCGTTGGGAGCCACGAACACTGAAGCTTTCTTT.

CDR3: CASKKEAASGYEQYF. Here the CDR3 DNA reads TGCGCCAGCAAAAAAGAAGCGGCTAGCGGGTACGAGCAGTACTTC. The chain combines TRBV5-1 with TRBJ2-7; 8 bases are a match to TRBD2. The CDR3 has 15 amino acids. The germline CDR1 and CDR2 sequences are SGHRS and YFSETQ. The ends lost 6 bases at V and 4 bases at J; junction bases unmatched: 12.

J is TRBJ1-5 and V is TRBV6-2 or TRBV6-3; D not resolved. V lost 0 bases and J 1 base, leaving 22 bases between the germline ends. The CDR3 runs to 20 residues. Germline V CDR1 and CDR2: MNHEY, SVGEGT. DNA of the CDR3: TGTGCCAGCAGTTACTCAAAAGCCGAGGCGGGCCAAGGGAGCAATCAGCCCCAGCATTTT. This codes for CASSYSKAEAGQGSNQPQHF.

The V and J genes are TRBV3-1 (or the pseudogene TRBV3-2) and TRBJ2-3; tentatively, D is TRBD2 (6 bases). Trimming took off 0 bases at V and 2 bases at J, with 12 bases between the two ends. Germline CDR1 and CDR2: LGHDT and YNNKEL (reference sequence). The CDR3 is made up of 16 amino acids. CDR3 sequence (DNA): TGTGCCAGCAGCCAAGATAGGTCTAGCGACACAGATACGCAGTATTTT. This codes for CASSQDRSSDTDTQYF.

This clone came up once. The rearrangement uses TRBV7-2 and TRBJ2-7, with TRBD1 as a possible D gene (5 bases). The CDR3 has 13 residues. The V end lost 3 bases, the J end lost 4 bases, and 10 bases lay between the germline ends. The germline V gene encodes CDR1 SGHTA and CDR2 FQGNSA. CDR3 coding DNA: TGTGCCAGCAGCTTCACAGGTGTTTACGAGCAGTACTTC. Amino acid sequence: CASSFTGVYEQYF.

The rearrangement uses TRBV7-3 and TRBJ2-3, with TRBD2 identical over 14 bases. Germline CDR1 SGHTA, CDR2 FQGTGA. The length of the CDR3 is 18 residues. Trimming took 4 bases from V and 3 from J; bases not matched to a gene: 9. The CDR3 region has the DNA TGTGCCAGCAGCTGGCAAGCCGGGACTAGCGGGAGAACAGATACGCAGTATTTT. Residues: CASSWQAGTSGRTDTQYF.

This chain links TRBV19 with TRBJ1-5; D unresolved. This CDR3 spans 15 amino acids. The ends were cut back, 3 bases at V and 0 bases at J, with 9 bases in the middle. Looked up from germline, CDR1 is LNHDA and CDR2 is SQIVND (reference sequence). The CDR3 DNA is TGTGCCAGTAGTATTGCGGATTATAGCAATCAGCCCCAGCATTTT. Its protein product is CASSIADYSNQPQHF.

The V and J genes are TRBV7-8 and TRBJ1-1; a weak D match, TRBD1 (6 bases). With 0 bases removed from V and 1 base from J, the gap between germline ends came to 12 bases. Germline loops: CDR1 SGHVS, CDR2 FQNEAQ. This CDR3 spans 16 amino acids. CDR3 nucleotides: TGTGCCAGCAGCTTAGCCGGGGGGGCCACGAACACTGAAGCTTTCTTT. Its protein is CASSLAGGATNTEAFF.

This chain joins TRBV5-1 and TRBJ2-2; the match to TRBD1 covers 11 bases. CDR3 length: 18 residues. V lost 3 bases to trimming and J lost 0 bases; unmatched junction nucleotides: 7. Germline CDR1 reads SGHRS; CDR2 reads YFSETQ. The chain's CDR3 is CASSWKDRGLTNTGELFF. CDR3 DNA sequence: TGCGCCAGCAGCTGGAAGGACAGGGGGCTTACGAACACCGGGGAGCTGTTTTTT.

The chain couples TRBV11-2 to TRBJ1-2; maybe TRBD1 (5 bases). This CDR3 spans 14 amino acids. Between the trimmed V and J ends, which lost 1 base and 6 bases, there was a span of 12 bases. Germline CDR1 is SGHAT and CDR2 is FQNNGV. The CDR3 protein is CASSLVTGGDGYTF. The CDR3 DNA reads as TGTGCCAGCAGCTTAGTGACCGGGGGTGATGGCTACACCTTC.

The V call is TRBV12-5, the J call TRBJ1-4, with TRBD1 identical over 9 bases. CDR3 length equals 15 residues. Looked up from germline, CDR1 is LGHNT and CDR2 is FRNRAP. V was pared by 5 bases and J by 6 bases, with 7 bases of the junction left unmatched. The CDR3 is CASGPGQGRDEKLFF. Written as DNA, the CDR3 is TGTGCTAGTGGTCCAGGACAGGGGCGAGATGAAAAACTGTTTTTT.

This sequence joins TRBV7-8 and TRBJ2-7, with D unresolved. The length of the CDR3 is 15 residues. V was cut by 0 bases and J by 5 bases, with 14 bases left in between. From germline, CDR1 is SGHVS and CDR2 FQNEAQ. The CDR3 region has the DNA TGTGCCAGCAGCTTAGCGACGACATTCGGAAACGAGCAGTACTTC. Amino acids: CASSLATTFGNEQYF. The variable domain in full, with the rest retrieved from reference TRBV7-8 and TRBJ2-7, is GAGVSQSPRYKVAKRGQDVALRCDPISGHVSLFWYQQALGQGPEFLTYFQNEAQLDKSGLPSDRFFAERPEGSVSTLKIQRTQQEDSAVYLCASSLATTFGNEQYFGPGTRLTVT.

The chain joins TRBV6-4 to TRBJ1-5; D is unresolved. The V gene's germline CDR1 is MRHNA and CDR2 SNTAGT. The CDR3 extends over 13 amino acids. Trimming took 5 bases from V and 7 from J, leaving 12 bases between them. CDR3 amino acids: CASSFGSGQPQHF. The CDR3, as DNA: TGTGCCAGCAGTTTTGGCTCGGGGCAGCCCCAGCATTTT.

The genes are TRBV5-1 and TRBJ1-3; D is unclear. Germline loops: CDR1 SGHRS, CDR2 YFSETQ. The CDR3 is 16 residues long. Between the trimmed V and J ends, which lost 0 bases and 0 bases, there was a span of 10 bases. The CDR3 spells CASSLEGGSSGNTIYF. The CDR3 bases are TGCGCCAGCAGCTTGGAGGGCGGGAGCTCTGGAAACACCATATATTTT.